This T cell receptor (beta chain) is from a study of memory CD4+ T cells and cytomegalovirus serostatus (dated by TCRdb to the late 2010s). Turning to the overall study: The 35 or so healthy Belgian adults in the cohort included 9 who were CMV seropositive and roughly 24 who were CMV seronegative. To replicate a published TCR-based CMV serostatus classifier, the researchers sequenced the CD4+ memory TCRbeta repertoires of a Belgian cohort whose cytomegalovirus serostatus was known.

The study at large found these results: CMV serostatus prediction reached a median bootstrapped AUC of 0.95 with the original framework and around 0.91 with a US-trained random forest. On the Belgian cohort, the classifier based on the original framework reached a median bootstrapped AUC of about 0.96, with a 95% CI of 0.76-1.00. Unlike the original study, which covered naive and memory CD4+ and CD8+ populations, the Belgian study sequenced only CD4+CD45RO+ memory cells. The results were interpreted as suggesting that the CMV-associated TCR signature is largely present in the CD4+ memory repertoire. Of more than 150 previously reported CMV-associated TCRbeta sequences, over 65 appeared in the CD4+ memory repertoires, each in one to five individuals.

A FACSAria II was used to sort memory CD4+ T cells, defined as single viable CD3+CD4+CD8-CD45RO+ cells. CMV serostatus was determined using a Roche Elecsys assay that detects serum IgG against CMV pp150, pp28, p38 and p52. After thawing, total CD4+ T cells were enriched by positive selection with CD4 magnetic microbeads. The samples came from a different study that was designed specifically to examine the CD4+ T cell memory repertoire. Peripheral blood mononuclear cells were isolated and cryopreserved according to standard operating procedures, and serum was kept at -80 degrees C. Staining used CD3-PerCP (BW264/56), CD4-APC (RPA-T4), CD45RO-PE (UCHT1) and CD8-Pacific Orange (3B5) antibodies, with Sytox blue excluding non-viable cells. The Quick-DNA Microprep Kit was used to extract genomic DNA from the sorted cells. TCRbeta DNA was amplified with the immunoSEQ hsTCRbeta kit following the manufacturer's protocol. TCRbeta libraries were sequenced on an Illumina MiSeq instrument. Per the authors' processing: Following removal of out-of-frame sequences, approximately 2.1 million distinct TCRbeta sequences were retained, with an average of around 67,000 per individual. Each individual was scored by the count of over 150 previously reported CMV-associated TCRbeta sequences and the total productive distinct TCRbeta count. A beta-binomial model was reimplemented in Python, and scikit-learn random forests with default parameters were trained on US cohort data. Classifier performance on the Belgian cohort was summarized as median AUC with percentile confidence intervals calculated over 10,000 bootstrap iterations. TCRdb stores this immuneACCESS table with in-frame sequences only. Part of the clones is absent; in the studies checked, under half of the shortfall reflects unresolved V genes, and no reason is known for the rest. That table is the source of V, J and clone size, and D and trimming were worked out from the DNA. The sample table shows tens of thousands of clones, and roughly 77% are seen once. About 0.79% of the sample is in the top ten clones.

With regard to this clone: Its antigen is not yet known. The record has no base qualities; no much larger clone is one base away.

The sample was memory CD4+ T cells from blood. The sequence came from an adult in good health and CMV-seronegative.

DNA sequence: TGTGCCAGCGGAATTCAGGGAGTAGGAGATACGCAGTATTTT. Its translation reads: CASGIQGVGDTQYF. The chain employs TRBV7-9 and TRBJ2-3; the D segment is perhaps TRBD1 or TRBD2, each sharing 5 matched bases. Including the terminal cysteine and phenylalanine, the CDR3 comprises 14 residues. Only the CDR3 portion is preserved as DNA: 42 bases, with reading frame beginning at the first base. V loses 8 bases, J loses 5 bases, and the germline ends lie 17 bases apart. CDR1 and CDR2, looked up from the germline V gene (reference sequence), are SEHNR and FQNEAQ. The reference TRBV7-9 and TRBJ2-3 proteins fill in what lies around the CDR3, so the full variable domain reads DTGVSQNPRHKITKRGQNVTFRCDPISEHNRLYWYRQTLGQGPEFLTYFQNEAQLEKSRLLSDRFSAERPKGSFSTLEIQRTEQGDSAMYLCASGIQGVGDTQYFGPGTRLTVL.